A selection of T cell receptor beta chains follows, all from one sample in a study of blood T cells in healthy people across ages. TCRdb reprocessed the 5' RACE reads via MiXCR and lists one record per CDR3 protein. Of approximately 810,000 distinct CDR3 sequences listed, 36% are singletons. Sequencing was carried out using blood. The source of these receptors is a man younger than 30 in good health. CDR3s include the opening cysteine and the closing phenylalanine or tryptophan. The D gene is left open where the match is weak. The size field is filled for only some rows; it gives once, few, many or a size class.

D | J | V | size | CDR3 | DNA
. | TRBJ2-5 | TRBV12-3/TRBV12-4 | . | CASSVDNQETQYF | TGTGCCAGCAGTGTAGATAACCAAGAGACCCAGTACTTC
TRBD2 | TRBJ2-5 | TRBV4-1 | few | CASSHIAGGPEETQYF | TGCGCCAGCAGCCATATAGCGGGGGGGCCGGAAGAGACCCAGTACTTC
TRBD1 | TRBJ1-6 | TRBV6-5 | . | CASSKDRGNSPLHF | TGTGCCAGCAGCAAGGACAGGGGGAATTCACCCCTCCACTTT
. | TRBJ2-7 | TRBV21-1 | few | CASSIRAEGAKYEQYF | TGTGCCAGCAGCATAAGGGCCGAGGGGGCAAAATACGAGCAGTACTTC
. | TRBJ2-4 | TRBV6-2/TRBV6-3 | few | CASSYPHSGEAGNIQYF | TGTGCCAGCAGTTATCCCCACTCAGGGGAAGCAGGAAACATTCAGTACTTC
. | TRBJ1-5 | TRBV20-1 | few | CSARPGNSNQPQHF | TGCAGTGCTCGCCCTGGAAATAGCAATCAGCCCCAGCATTTT
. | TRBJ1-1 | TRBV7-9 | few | CASSPLAGLNTEAFF | TGTGCCAGCAGCCCCCTGGCAGGGTTAAACACTGAAGCTTTCTTT
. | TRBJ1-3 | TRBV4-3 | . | CASSQDGGTSGNTIYF | TGCGCCAGCAGCCAAGATGGGGGGACTTCTGGAAACACCATATATTTT
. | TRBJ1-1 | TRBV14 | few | CASSQDQIDWGGVTEAFF | TGTGCCAGCAGCCAAGATCAGATTGATTGGGGGGGCGTCACTGAAGCTTTCTTT
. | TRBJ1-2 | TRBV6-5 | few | CASSNHRSGYGYTF | TGTGCCAGCAGTAACCACAGGAGTGGGTATGGCTACACCTTC
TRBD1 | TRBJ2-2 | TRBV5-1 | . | CASVRTGGAEDTGELFF | TGCGCCAGCGTCCGGACAGGGGGCGCGGAGGACACCGGGGAGCTGTTTTTT
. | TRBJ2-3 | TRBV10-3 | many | CAIASSDTQYF | TGTGCCATCGCTAGTAGTGATACGCAGTATTTT
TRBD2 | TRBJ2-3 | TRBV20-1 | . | CSAGGSTAGATDTQYF | TGCAGTGCTGGGGGAAGTACAGCGGGAGCGACAGATACGCAGTATTTT
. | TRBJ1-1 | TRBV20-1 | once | CSAANGNTEAFF | TGCAGTGCCGCGAACGGGAACACTGAAGCTTTCTTT
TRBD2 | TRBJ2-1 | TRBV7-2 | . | CASSPGLASDEQFF | TGTGCCAGCAGCCCGGGACTAGCGTCCGATGAGCAGTTCTTC
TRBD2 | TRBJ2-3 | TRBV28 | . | CASTVYRTSGGLGSTDAQYF | TGTGCCAGCACCGTATACCGGACTAGCGGGGGCCTTGGGAGCACAGATGCGCAGTATTTT
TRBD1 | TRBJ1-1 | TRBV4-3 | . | CASSQGQGAIGAFF | TGCGCCAGCAGCCAAGGCCAGGGGGCGATTGGGGCTTTCTTT
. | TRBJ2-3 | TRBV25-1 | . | CASSGFASTDTQYF | TGTGCCAGTTCAGGGTTTGCTAGCACAGATACGCAGTATTTT
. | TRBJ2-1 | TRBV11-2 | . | CASSFSSGPGRDFYNEQFF | TGTGCCAGCAGCTTTAGTAGTGGCCCCGGCAGGGATTTCTACAATGAGCAGTTCTTC
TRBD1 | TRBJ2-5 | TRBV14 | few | CASSRQGSETQYF | TGTGCCAGCAGCCGACAGGGGTCGGAGACCCAGTACTTC
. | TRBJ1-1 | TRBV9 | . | CASSAGYGNTEAFF | TGTGCCAGCAGCGCGGGGTATGGGAACACTGAAGCTTTCTTT
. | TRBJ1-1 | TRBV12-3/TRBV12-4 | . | CASSNTQGTEAFF | TGTGCCAGCAGTAATACTCAGGGGACTGAAGCTTTCTTT
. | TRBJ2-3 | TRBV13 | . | CAGSLGPDTQYF | TGTGCCGGCAGCTTAGGGCCGGATACGCAGTATTTT
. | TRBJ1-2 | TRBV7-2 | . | CASSLSIPDRGYTF | TGTGCCAGCAGCTTATCAATTCCGGACCGTGGCTACACCTTC
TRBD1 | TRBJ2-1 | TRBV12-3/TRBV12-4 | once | CASSPIAGTGRSYNEQFF | TGTGCCAGCAGTCCGATCGCCGGGACAGGGAGGTCCTACAATGAGCAGTTCTTC
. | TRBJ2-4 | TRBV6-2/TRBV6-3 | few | CASSRVSAGDIQYF | TGTGCCAGCTCCCGGGTCTCCGCTGGGGACATTCAGTACTTC
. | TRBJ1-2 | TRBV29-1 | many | CSVVGSEAGYTF | TGCAGCGTTGTCGGATCCGAGGCGGGCTACACCTTC
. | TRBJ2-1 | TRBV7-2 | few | CASSQAGQSYNEQFF | TGTGCCAGCAGCCAGGCTGGACAATCCTACAATGAGCAGTTCTTC
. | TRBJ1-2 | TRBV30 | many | CAWSVGDGYTF | TGTGCCTGGAGTGTCGGGGATGGCTACACCTTC
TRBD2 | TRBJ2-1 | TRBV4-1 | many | CASSQEGLAGSNEQFF | TGCGCCAGCAGCCAAGAGGGGCTAGCGGGCTCCAATGAGCAGTTCTTC
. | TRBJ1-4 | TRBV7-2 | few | CASSLRGTTNEKLFF | TGTGCCAGCAGCTTAAGGGGTACAACTAATGAAAAACTGTTTTTT
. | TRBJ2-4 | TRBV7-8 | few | CASSLGGAGIQYF | TGTGCCAGCAGCCTAGGGGGGGCCGGCATTCAGTACTTC
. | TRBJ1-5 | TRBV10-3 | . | CAISECQPQHF | TGTGCCATCAGTGAGTGTCAGCCCCAGCATTTT
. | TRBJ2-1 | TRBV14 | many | CASSPVHSIYNEQFF | TGTGCCAGCAGCCCTGTACATTCGATCTACAATGAGCAGTTCTTC
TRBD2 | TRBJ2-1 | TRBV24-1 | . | CATSDTGLVEQFF | TGTGCCACCAGTGATACCGGACTAGTAGAGCAGTTCTTC
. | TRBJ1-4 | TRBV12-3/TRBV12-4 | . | CASRWNEKLFF | TGTGCCTCCCGGTGGAATGAAAAACTGTTTTTT
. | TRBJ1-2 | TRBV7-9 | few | CASRRGGQGHGYTF | TGTGCCAGCAGACGAGGGGGGCAGGGACACGGCTACACCTTC
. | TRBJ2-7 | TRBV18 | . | CASSLDTDSYEQYF | TGTGCCAGCTCACTTGACACTGACTCCTACGAGCAGTACTTC
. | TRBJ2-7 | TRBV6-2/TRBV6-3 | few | CASSYGRGYNEQYF | TGTGCCAGCAGTTACGGGCGGGGATACAATGAGCAGTACTTC
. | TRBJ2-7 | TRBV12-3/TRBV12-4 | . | CASSKAGPLHEQYF | TGTGCCAGCAGTAAAGCGGGTCCCCTGCACGAGCAGTACTTC
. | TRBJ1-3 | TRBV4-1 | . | CASSQAGGSGFAGNTIYF | TGCGCCAGCAGCCAAGCGGGAGGGAGTGGGTTCGCTGGAAACACCATATATTTT
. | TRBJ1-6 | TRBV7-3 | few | CASSLFFGELGSPLHF | TGTGCCAGCAGCTTATTTTTCGGAGAGCTGGGTTCACCCCTCCACTTT
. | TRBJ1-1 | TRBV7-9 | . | CAGSLRSLQDTEAFF | TGTGCCGGCAGCTTAAGGTCACTTCAAGACACTGAAGCTTTCTTT
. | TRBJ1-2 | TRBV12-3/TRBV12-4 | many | CASRLGLGGYTF | TGTGCCAGCAGACTGGGGTTAGGTGGCTACACCTTC
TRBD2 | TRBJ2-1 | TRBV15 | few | CATSRGAAGAFNEQFF | TGTGCCACCAGCAGAGGGGCAGCGGGGGCCTTCAATGAGCAGTTCTTC
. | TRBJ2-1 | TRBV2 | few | CASSRGWYNEQFF | TGTGCCAGCAGTCGGGGATGGTACAATGAGCAGTTCTTC
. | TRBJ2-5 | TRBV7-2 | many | CASSLAGYQETQYF | TGTGCCAGCAGCTTAGCGGGGTACCAAGAGACCCAGTACTTC
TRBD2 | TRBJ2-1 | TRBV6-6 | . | CASSSSGGGIEQFF | TGTGCCAGCAGTTCCAGCGGGGGCGGCATTGAGCAGTTCTTC
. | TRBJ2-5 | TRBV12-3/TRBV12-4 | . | CASSRGRRNQETQYF | TGTGCCAGCTCCCGGGGTCGTCGAAACCAAGAGACCCAGTACTTC
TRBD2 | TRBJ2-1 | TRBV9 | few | CASSGRLAGGLAYNEQFF | TGTGCCAGCAGCGGGAGACTAGCGGGGGGCCTGGCATACAATGAGCAGTTCTTC
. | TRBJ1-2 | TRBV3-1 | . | CASSQGPGYTF | TGTGCCAGCAGCCAGGGTCCCGGCTACACCTTC
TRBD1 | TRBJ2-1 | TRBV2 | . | CASKQGANNEQVF | TGTGCCAGCAAACAGGGGGCAAACAATGAGCAGGTCTTC
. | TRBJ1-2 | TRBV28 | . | CASRKDQRYNYGYTF | TGTGCCAGCAGGAAAGATCAACGGTATAACTATGGCTACACCTTC